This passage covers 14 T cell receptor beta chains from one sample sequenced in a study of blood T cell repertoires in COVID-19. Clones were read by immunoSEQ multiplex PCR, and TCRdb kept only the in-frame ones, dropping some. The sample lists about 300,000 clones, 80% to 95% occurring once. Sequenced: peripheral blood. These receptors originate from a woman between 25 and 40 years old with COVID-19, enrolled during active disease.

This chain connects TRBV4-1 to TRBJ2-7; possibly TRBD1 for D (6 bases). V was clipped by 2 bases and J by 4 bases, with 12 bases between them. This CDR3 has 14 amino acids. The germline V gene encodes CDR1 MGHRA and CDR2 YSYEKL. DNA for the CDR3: TGCGCCAGCAGCCAATATTTAGGGACATACGAGCAGTACTTC. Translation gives CASSQYLGTYEQYF.

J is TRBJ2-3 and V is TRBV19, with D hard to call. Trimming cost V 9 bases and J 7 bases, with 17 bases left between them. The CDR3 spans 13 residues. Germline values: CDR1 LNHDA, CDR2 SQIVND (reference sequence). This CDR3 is CARSLRSGYTQYF. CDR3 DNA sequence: TGTGCCAGATCCCTCCGTTCCGGGTATACGCAGTATTTT.

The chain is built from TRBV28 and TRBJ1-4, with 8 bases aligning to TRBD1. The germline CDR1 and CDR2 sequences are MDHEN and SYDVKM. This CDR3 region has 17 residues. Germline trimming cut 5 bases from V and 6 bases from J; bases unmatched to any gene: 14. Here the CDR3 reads CASSPRGGQGGDEKLFF. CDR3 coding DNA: TGTGCCAGCAGTCCTCGGGGCGGACAGGGCGGTGATGAAAAACTGTTTTTT.

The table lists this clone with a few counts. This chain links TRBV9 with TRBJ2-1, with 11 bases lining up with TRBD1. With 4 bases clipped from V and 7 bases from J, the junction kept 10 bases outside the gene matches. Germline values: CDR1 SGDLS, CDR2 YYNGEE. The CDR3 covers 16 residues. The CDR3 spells CASSRPRDRGGNEQFF. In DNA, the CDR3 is TGTGCCAGCAGCCGCCCGCGGGACAGGGGGGGGAATGAGCAGTTCTTC. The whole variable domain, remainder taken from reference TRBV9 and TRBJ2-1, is DSGVTQTPKHLITATGQRVTLRCSPRSGDLSVYWYQQSLDQGLQFLIQYYNGEERAKGNILERFSAQQFPDLHSELNLSSLELGDSALYFCASSRPRDRGGNEQFFGPGTRLTVL.

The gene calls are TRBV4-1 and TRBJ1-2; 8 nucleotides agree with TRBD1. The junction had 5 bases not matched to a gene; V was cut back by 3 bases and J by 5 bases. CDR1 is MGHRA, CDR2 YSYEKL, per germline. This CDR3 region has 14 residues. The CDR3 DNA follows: TGCGCCAGCAGCCATCTGGACAGGGTGTATGGCTACACCTTC. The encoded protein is CASSHLDRVYGYTF.

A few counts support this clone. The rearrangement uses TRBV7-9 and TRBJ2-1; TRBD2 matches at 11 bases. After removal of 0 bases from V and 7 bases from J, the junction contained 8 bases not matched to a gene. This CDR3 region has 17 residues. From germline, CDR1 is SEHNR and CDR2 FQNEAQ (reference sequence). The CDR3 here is CASSLAARSGRVNEQFF. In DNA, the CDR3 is TGTGCCAGCAGCTTAGCGGCGCGTAGCGGGAGGGTGAATGAGCAGTTCTTC. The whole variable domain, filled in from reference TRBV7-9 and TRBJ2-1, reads DTGVSQNPRHKITKRGQNVTFRCDPISEHNRLYWYRQTLGQGPEFLTYFQNEAQLEKSRLLSDRFSAERPKGSFSTLEIQRTEQGDSAMYLCASSLAARSGRVNEQFFGPGTRLTVL.

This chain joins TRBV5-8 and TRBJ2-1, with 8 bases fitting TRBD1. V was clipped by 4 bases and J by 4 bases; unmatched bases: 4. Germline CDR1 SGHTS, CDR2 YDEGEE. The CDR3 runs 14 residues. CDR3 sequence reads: CASSTGTGYNEQFF. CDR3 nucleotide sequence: TGTGCCAGCAGCACCGGGACAGGATACAATGAGCAGTTCTTC.

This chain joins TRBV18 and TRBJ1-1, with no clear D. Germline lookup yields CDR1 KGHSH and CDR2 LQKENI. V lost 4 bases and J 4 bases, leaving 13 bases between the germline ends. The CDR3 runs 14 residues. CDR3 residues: CASSLASGGTEAFF. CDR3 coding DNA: TGTGCCAGCTCACTGGCCTCAGGAGGCACTGAAGCTTTCTTT.

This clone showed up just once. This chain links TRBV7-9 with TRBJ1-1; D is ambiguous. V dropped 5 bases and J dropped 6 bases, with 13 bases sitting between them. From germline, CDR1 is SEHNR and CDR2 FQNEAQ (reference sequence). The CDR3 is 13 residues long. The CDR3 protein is CASSPTDPSEAFF. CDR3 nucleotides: TGTGCCAGCAGCCCTACAGACCCATCTGAAGCTTTCTTT.

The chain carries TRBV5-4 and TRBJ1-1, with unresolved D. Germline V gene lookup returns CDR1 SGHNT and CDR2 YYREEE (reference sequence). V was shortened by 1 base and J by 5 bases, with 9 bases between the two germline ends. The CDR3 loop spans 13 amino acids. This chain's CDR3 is CASSLFAGTEAFF. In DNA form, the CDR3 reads TGTGCCAGCAGCTTGTTTGCGGGGACTGAAGCTTTCTTT.

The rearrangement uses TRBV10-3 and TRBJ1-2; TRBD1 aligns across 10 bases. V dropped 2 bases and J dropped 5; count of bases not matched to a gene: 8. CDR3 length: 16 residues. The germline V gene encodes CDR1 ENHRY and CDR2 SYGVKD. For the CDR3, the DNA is TGTGCCATCAGTGAGCCCTCCGGGACAGGGGATTATGGCTACACCTTC. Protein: CAISEPSGTGDYGYTF.

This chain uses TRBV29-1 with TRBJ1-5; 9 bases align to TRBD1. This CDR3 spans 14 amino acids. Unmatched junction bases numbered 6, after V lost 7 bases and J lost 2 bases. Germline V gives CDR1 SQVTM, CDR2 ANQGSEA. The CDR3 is CSAATGGGNQPQHF. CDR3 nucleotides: TGCAGCGCCGCCACAGGGGGCGGCAATCAGCCCCAGCATTTT.

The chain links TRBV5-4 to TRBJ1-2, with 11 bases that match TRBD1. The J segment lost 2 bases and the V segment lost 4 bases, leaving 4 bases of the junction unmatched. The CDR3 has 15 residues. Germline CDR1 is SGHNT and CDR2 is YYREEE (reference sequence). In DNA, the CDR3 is TGTGCCAGCAGCCCGCGGACAGGGGGCAACTATGGCTACACCTTC. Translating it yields CASSPRTGGNYGYTF.

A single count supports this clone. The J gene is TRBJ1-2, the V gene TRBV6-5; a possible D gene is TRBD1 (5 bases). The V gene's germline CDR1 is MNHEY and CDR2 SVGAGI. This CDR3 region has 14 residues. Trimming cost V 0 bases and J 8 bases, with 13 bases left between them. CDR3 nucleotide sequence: TGTGCCAGCAGTTACTCAAGGGGTTTAGGGGGCTACACCTTC. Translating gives CASSYSRGLGGYTF.